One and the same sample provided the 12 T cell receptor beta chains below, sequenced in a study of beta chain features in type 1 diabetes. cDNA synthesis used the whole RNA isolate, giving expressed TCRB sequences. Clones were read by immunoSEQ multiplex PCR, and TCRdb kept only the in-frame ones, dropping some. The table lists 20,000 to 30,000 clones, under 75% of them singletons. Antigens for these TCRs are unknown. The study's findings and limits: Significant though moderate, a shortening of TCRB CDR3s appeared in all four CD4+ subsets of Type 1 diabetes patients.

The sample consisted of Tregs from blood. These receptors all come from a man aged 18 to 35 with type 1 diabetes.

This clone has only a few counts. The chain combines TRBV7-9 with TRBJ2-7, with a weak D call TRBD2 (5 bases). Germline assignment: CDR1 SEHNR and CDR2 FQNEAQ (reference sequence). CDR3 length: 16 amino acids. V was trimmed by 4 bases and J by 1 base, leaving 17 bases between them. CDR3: CASSSSRETISYEQYF. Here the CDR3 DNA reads TGTGCCAGCAGCTCTAGTCGGGAAACAATTTCCTACGAGCAGTACTTC.

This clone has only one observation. In nucleotides, the CDR3 is TGTGCCAGCAGCTTCGCGAGCTCCTATAATTCACCCCTCCACTTT. It encodes CASSFASSYNSPLHF. The genes are TRBV7-2 and TRBJ1-6, with D uncertain. The CDR3 extends over 15 amino acids. Germline V gene sequence: CDR1 SGHTA, CDR2 FQGNSA. The V and J ends lost 3 bases and 0 bases respectively, with 6 bases between them.

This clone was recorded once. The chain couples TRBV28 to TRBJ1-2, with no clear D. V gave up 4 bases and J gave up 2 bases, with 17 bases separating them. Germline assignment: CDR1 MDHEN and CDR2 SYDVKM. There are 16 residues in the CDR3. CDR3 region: CASSYPPAMSNYGYTF. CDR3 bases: TGTGCCAGCAGTTACCCTCCTGCGATGTCAAACTATGGCTACACCTTC.

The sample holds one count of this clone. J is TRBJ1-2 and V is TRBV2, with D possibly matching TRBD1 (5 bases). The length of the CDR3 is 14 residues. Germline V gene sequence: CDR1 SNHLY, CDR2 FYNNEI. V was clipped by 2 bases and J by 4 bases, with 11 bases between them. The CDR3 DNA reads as TGTGCCAGCAGTGAACGCGCGGGGGTCTATGGCTACACCTTC. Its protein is CASSERAGVYGYTF.

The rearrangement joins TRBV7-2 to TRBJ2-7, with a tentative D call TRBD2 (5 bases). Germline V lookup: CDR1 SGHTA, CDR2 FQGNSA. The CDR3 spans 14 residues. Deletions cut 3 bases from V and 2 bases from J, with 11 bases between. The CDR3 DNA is TGTGCCAGCAGCTTCGGAGGAAATCCCTACGAGCAGTACTTC. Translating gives CASSFGGNPYEQYF.

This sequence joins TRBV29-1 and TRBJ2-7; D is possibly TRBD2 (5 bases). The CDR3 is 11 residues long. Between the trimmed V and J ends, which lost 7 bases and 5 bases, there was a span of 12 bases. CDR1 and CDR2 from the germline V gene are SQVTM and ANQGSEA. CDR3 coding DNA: TGCAGCGCCCGCGGGTTCGACGAGCAGTACTTC. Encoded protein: CSARGFDEQYF.

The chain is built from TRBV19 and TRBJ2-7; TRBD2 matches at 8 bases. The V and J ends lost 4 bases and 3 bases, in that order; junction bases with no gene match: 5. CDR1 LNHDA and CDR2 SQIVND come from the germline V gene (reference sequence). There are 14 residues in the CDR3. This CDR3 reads CASSRDTSGYEQYF. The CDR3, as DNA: TGTGCCAGTAGTAGGGATACTAGCGGCTACGAGCAGTACTTC. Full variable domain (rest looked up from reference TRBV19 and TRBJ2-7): DGGITQSPKYLFRKEGQNVTLSCEQNLNHDAMYWYRQDPGQGLRLIYYSQIVNDFQKGDIAEGYSVSREKKESFPLTVTSAQKNPTAFYLCASSRDTSGYEQYFGPGTRLTVT.

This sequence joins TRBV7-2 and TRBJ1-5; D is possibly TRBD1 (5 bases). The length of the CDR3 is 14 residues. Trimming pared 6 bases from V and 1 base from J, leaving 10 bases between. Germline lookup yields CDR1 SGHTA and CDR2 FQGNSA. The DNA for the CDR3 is TGTGCCAGCAGTATAGCAGGGAGCAATCAGCCCCAGCATTTT. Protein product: CASSIAGSNQPQHF.

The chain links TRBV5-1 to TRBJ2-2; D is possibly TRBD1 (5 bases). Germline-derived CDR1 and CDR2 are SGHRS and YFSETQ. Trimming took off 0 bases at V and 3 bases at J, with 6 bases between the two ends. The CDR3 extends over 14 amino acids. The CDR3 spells CASSLGQYTGELFF. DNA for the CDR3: TGCGCCAGCAGCTTGGGACAGTACACCGGGGAGCTGTTTTTT.

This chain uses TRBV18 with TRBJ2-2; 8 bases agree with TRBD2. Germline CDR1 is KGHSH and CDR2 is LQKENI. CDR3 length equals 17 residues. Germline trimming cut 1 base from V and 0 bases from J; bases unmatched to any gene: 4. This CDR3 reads CASSPLAGQTNTGELFF. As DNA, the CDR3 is TGTGCCAGCTCACCACTAGCGGGGCAAACGAACACCGGGGAGCTGTTTTTT.

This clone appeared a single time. The CDR3 is CASSNTTGGRYEQYF. CDR3 DNA sequence: TGTGCCAGCAGTAACACGACAGGGGGCAGATACGAGCAGTACTTC. The chain carries TRBV28 and TRBJ2-7; 10 positions agree with TRBD1. The trim removed 5 bases at V and 4 bases at J, leaving 8 bases unmatched. The CDR3 is 15 residues long. From germline, CDR1 is MDHEN and CDR2 SYDVKM.

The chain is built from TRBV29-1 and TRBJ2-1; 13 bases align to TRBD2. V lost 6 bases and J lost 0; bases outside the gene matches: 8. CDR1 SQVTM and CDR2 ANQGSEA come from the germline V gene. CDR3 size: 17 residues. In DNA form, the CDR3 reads TGCAGCGTACTCGGACTAGCGGGGGCCAGCTCCTACAATGAGCAGTTCTTC. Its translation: CSVLGLAGASSYNEQFF.